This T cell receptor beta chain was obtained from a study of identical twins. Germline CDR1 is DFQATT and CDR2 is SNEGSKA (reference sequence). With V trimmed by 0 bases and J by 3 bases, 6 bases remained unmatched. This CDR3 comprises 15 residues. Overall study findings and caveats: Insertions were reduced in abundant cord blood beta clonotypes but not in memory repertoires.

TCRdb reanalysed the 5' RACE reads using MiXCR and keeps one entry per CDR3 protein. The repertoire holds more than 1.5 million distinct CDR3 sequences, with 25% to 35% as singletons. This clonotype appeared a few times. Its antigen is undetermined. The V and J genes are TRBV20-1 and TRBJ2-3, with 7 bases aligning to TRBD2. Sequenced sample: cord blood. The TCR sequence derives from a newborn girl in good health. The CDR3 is CSARDLSRGTDTQYF. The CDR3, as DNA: TGCAGTGCTAGAGATTTGTCGCGGGGGACAGATACGCAGTATTTT.